The 10 T cell receptor beta chains below all came from one sample that was sequenced in a study of tumor and adjacent non-tumor tissue in lung cancer. A modified ARM-PCR protocol with three rounds of nested PCR amplified TCRbeta. TCRdb processed the multiplex PCR reads anew with MiXCR; each CDR3 protein has one entry. This table holds under 150,000 distinct CDR3 sequences, around 65% found once. The template was RNA from unsorted bulk tissue. The sequenced sample was lung tumor tissue. Every receptor here comes from a man aged 60 to 69 with small cell lung cancer.

On this clonotype: Mismatch with germline at one junction end may stem from a read error. The J gene is TRBJ2-1, the V gene TRBV20-1, with D perhaps being TRBD1 or TRBD2 (5 bases each). Germline assignment: CDR1 DFQATT and CDR2 SNEGSKA (reference sequence). This CDR3 is built from 15 residues. The CDR3 sequence: CSAGDGASWDNEQFF. As DNA, the CDR3 is TGCAGTGCTGGAGATGGGGCTAGCTGGGACAATGAGCAGTTCTTC.

As for this clonotype: One end of the junction does not line up with germline, which may come from a read error. The gene calls are TRBV5-4 and TRBJ2-7, with no clear D. Germline lookup yields CDR1 SGHNT and CDR2 YYREEE (reference sequence). The CDR3 runs 13 residues. This chain's CDR3 is CASILTGSYEQYF. CDR3 nucleotides: TGTGCCAGCATCTTGACGGGCTCCTACGAGCAGTACTTC. Supplemented by reference TRBV5-4 and TRBJ2-7, the full variable domain reads ETGVTQSPTHLIKTRGQQVTLRCSSQSGHNTVSWYQQALGQGPQFIFQYYREEENGRGNFPPRFSGLQFPNYSSELNVNALELDDSALYLCASILTGSYEQYFGPGTRLTVT.

The CDR3 loop reads CASSYSSTSGNYEQYF. CDR3 nucleotide sequence: TGTGCCAGCAGTTACTCGAGCACTAGCGGCAACTACGAGCAGTACTTC. The chain recombines TRBV6-5 with TRBJ2-7; TRBD2 aligns across 8 bases. J was trimmed by 3 bases and V by 0 bases; bases with no gene match: 7. There are 16 residues in the CDR3. From germline, CDR1 is MNHEY and CDR2 SVGAGI.

This clonotype occurred a few times. The gene calls are TRBV11-3 and TRBJ2-5; D possibly corresponds to TRBD2 (7 bases). Germline assignment: CDR1 SGHNT and CDR2 YENEEA. The CDR3 length is 14 residues. The CDR3 DNA reads TGTGTCAGTAGCGCCACGGGGGGCGAAGAGACCCAGTACTTC. It encodes CVSSATGGEETQYF.

The count of this clonotype is one. The rearrangement links TRBV12-3 or TRBV12-4 to TRBJ2-5, with 8 bases lining up with TRBD2. J gave up 2 bases and V 5 bases, and 7 bases lay outside the gene matches. This CDR3 spans 15 amino acids. The CDR3 reads CASSPSGSRQETQYF. CDR3 nucleotide sequence: TGTGCCAGCAGTCCAAGCGGGAGTAGACAAGAGACCCAGTACTTC.

The rearrangement joins TRBV20-1 to TRBJ2-1; 13 nucleotides align to TRBD2. This CDR3 spans 14 amino acids. Looked up from germline, CDR1 is DFQATT and CDR2 is SNEGSKA (reference sequence). Losses at the gene ends were 6 bases for V and 8 bases for J; bases not matched to a gene: 7. The CDR3 DNA follows: TGCAGTGCCTCATGGACTAGCGGGAGTTATGAGCAGTTCTTC. Its translation: CSASWTSGSYEQFF.

On this clonotype itself: A much larger clone differs by one base, so this may be a read error. This chain links TRBV7-9 with TRBJ1-2; TRBD1 might be the D (6 bases). This CDR3 has 16 amino acids. Germline V gene lookup returns CDR1 SEHNR and CDR2 FQNEAQ (reference sequence). The CDR3 sequence is CASRVQTGRGNYCYTF. Written as DNA, the CDR3 is TGTGCCAGCAGGGTTCAGACAGGACGGGGGAACTATTGCTACACCTTC.

As concerns this clonotype: The conserved closing phenylalanine or tryptophan is absent in this CDR3, likely reflecting a read error. Here the CDR3 reads CSVGDPSTDTQYI. The CDR3 DNA sequence: TGTAGCGTCGGGGACCCTAGCACAGATACGCAGTATATT. The rearrangement links TRBV29-1 to TRBJ2-3, with D perhaps assigned TRBD1 or TRBD2 (5 bases each). Germline V CDR1 and CDR2: SQVTM, ANQGSEA. CDR3 length: 13 residues.

As concerns this clonotype: One end of the junction fails to match germline, which may point to a read error. V is TRBV11-3 and J is TRBJ2-1; D ambiguous. Germline lookup yields CDR1 SGHNT and CDR2 YENEEA. The CDR3 consists of 16 residues. The CDR3 region has the DNA TGTGCTAGCAGCTCAGCACCGGAGAGCCAGCCCAATGAGCGGTTCTTC. Its translation is CASSSAPESQPNERFF.

This clonotype was seen a handful of times. The chain carries TRBV20-1 and TRBJ1-1; D call uncertain. CDR3 length: 11 residues. Per the germline V gene, CDR1 is DFQATT and CDR2 is SNEGSKA (reference sequence). Trimming stripped 5 bases from V and 4 bases from J, with 8 bases between. The CDR3 DNA follows: TGCAGTGCTCCCCTTTTCACTGAAGCTTTCTTT. Protein product: CSAPLFTEAFF.